This T cell receptor beta chain derives from a study of control samples from healthy donors and cancer patients. The CDR3 totals 14 residues. Germline V gene data show CDR1 as SGHAT and CDR2 as FQNNGV. V lost 1 base and J lost 3, with 10 bases in between. Assay used: immunoSEQ multiplex PCR; TCRdb lists only in-frame clones, some missing. The data show tens of thousands of clones, approximately 90% seen once. The clonotype comes from a young woman in good health. The chain combines TRBV11-2 with TRBJ2-7; D is unresolved. Material: blood. CDR3 coding DNA: TGTGCCAGCAGCTTAGCAACAAGAGGCTACGAGCAGTACTTC. It encodes CASSLATRGYEQYF. Full variable domain (rest looked up from reference TRBV11-2 and TRBJ2-7): EAGVAQSPRYKIIEKRQSVAFWCNPISGHATLYWYQQILGQGPKLLIQFQNNGVVDDSQLPKDRFSAERLKGVDSTLKIQPAKLEDSAVYLCASSLATRGYEQYFGPGTRLTVT.